A selection of T cell receptor beta chains follows, all from one sample in a study of T cell changes during pregnancy in multiple sclerosis. The assay was immunoSEQ multiplex PCR, and TCRdb's table has in-frame clones only and misses some. The data contain nearly 110,000 clones, approximately 90% of them singletons. Sequenced material: peripheral blood, taken in the third trimester of pregnancy. Every receptor here comes from a female donor in good health, enrolled as a control in a pregnancy study. Both conserved end residues are part of each CDR3. Fields, in order: D gene, clone size, V gene, J gene, CDR3 DNA, CDR3 protein. D genes are given only for firm matches. Clone size is not always given. Where it is, it says once, few, many or a class for expanded clones.

d_call: NA; clone_size: NA; v_call: TRBV7-9; j_call: TRBJ1-3; cdr3_nt: TGTGCCAGCAGACCTAGGGGCCCGAACGCTGGAAACACCATATATTTT; cdr3_aa: CASRPRGPNAGNTIYF
d_call: NA; clone_size: NA; v_call: TRBV9; j_call: TRBJ1-2; cdr3_nt: TGTGCCAGCAGCGCCGTAGAACCCCCCGACAGGAACTATGGCTACACCTTC; cdr3_aa: CASSAVEPPDRNYGYTF
d_call: TRBD1; clone_size: NA; v_call: TRBV25-1; j_call: TRBJ1-2; cdr3_nt: TGTGCCAGCAGTTCTCGGACAGGGGAATCGAGCGGCTACACCTTC; cdr3_aa: CASSSRTGESSGYTF
d_call: NA; clone_size: NA; v_call: TRBV9; j_call: TRBJ1-2; cdr3_nt: TGTGCCAGCAGCGTAGGTCGGGGGGATGGCTACACCTTC; cdr3_aa: CASSVGRGDGYTF
d_call: NA; clone_size: NA; v_call: TRBV27; j_call: TRBJ1-6; cdr3_nt: TGTGCCAGCAGTCCAGGACAGTACGAGGACGCCTGGAATTCACCCCTCCACTTT; cdr3_aa: CASSPGQYEDAWNSPLHF
d_call: NA; clone_size: NA; v_call: TRBV6-6; j_call: TRBJ1-5; cdr3_nt: TGTGCCACCAACGAATTACTTAGCAATCAGCCCCAGCATTTT; cdr3_aa: CATNELLSNQPQHF
d_call: TRBD2; clone_size: NA; v_call: TRBV23-1; j_call: TRBJ2-7; cdr3_nt: TGCGCCAGCAGTCTCAATAGCGGGGGGGACTACGAGCAGTACTTC; cdr3_aa: CASSLNSGGDYEQYF
d_call: TRBD1; clone_size: NA; v_call: TRBV23-1; j_call: TRBJ1-5; cdr3_nt: TGCGCCAGCAGTCACCCGACAGGGGAAAATCAGCCCCAGCATTTT; cdr3_aa: CASSHPTGENQPQHF
d_call: TRBD1; clone_size: NA; v_call: TRBV5-1; j_call: TRBJ1-1; cdr3_nt: TGCGCCAGCAGTACGGGACAGGGAATGGCGACCACTGAAGCTTTCTTT; cdr3_aa: CASSTGQGMATTEAFF
d_call: NA; clone_size: NA; v_call: TRBV11-3; j_call: TRBJ2-1; cdr3_nt: TGTGCCAGCAGCTTAGGCGGGGTGTCCTACAATGAGCAGTTCTTC; cdr3_aa: CASSLGGVSYNEQFF
d_call: TRBD2; clone_size: NA; v_call: TRBV6-1; j_call: TRBJ2-1; cdr3_nt: TGTGCCAGCAAGACTCTCAGGGAGGGTGAGCAGTTCTTC; cdr3_aa: CASKTLREGEQFF
d_call: NA; clone_size: NA; v_call: TRBV5-5; j_call: TRBJ1-6; cdr3_nt: TGTGCCAGCAGCCGTCTTCCGGGACAAGTTAATTCACCCCTCCACTTT; cdr3_aa: CASSRLPGQVNSPLHF
d_call: NA; clone_size: NA; v_call: TRBV7-9; j_call: TRBJ2-3; cdr3_nt: TGTGCCAGCAGCTTCCCTATAGGGGCCTATGATACGCAGTATTTT; cdr3_aa: CASSFPIGAYDTQYF
d_call: NA; clone_size: NA; v_call: TRBV5-4; j_call: TRBJ1-2; cdr3_nt: TGTGCCAGCAGCCCAGATCGCGGGTTCTATGGCTACACCTTC; cdr3_aa: CASSPDRGFYGYTF
d_call: TRBD2; clone_size: few; v_call: TRBV19; j_call: TRBJ2-2; cdr3_nt: TGTGCCAGTAGATTAGCGGGGGGGAACGGGGAGCTGTTTTTT; cdr3_aa: CASRLAGGNGELFF
d_call: NA; clone_size: NA; v_call: TRBV4-1; j_call: TRBJ1-1; cdr3_nt: TGCGCCAGCAGCCTCGGGGGGGGGAACACTGAAGCTTTCTTT; cdr3_aa: CASSLGGGNTEAFF
d_call: NA; clone_size: NA; v_call: TRBV4-2; j_call: TRBJ1-6; cdr3_nt: TGTGCCAGCAGCGACAGTGCGAGGCTTAATTCACCCCTCCACTTT; cdr3_aa: CASSDSARLNSPLHF
d_call: TRBD2; clone_size: NA; v_call: TRBV6-6; j_call: TRBJ2-1; cdr3_nt: TGTGCCAGCAGTTACGGGCCTAGCGGGGGGCCCTTGCTCTTC; cdr3_aa: CASSYGPSGGPLLF
d_call: TRBD1; clone_size: NA; v_call: TRBV6-1; j_call: TRBJ1-1; cdr3_nt: TGTGCCAGCAGTGTGGACAGGGGGTTGAACACTGAAGCTTTCTTT; cdr3_aa: CASSVDRGLNTEAFF
d_call: NA; clone_size: NA; v_call: TRBV7-2; j_call: TRBJ1-1; cdr3_nt: TGTGCCAGCAGCTTAGGACAGGAGAACACTGAAGCTTTCTTT; cdr3_aa: CASSLGQENTEAFF
d_call: NA; clone_size: NA; v_call: TRBV29-1; j_call: TRBJ2-7; cdr3_nt: TGCAGCGCCGTCTATGCGACCTACGAGCAGTACTTC; cdr3_aa: CSAVYATYEQYF
d_call: NA; clone_size: NA; v_call: TRBV7-9; j_call: TRBJ1-5; cdr3_nt: TGTGCCAGCAGCTTAGGACAGACACAGCCCCAGCATTTT; cdr3_aa: CASSLGQTQPQHF
d_call: NA; clone_size: once; v_call: TRBV5-1; j_call: TRBJ2-3; cdr3_nt: TGCGCCAGCAGCCCGGGGGACGGCACAGATACGCAGTATTTT; cdr3_aa: CASSPGDGTDTQYF
d_call: NA; clone_size: NA; v_call: TRBV7-2; j_call: TRBJ2-7; cdr3_nt: TGTGCCAGCAGCTTAGGAACAGCCTACGAGCAGTACTTC; cdr3_aa: CASSLGTAYEQYF
d_call: TRBD1; clone_size: NA; v_call: TRBV6-5; j_call: TRBJ1-1; cdr3_nt: TGTGCCAGCTCGGGGGACAGGGGGAATACTGAAGCTTTCTTT; cdr3_aa: CASSGDRGNTEAFF
d_call: NA; clone_size: NA; v_call: TRBV18; j_call: TRBJ1-1; cdr3_nt: TGTGCCAGCTCACCACACGGGGATGGCACTGAAGCTTTCTTT; cdr3_aa: CASSPHGDGTEAFF
d_call: TRBD2; clone_size: NA; v_call: TRBV5-4; j_call: TRBJ2-5; cdr3_nt: TGTGCCAGCAGCCTAGACTTGGGGCTAGCGGGGAAGTTGGGAGAGACCCAGTACTTC; cdr3_aa: CASSLDLGLAGKLGETQYF
d_call: TRBD1; clone_size: NA; v_call: TRBV29-1; j_call: TRBJ1-1; cdr3_nt: TGCAGCGTTGAGTTTGTGGGCAGGGGGCTCGCTTTCTTT; cdr3_aa: CSVEFVGRGLAFF
d_call: NA; clone_size: NA; v_call: TRBV18; j_call: TRBJ1-1; cdr3_nt: TGTGCCAGCTCACCACGAACAGACAACACTGAAGCTTTCTTT; cdr3_aa: CASSPRTDNTEAFF
d_call: NA; clone_size: NA; v_call: TRBV25-1; j_call: TRBJ2-2; cdr3_nt: TGTGCCAGCAGTGATCCAGGGGATTATTCCGGGGAGCTGTTTTTT; cdr3_aa: CASSDPGDYSGELFF
d_call: NA; clone_size: NA; v_call: TRBV20-1; j_call: TRBJ2-7; cdr3_nt: TGCAGTGCCCAAACTAGCTACGAGCAGTACTTC; cdr3_aa: CSAQTSYEQYF
d_call: NA; clone_size: NA; v_call: TRBV5-4; j_call: TRBJ1-6; cdr3_nt: TGTGCCAGCAGCTTGTTGCCGGGGAAGGTTGGATCACCCCTCCACTTT; cdr3_aa: CASSLLPGKVGSPLHF
d_call: NA; clone_size: NA; v_call: TRBV4-3; j_call: TRBJ2-3; cdr3_nt: TGCGCCAGCAGCCAAGATCGGACAGTAAGCACAGATACGCAGTATTTT; cdr3_aa: CASSQDRTVSTDTQYF
d_call: TRBD1; clone_size: NA; v_call: TRBV15; j_call: TRBJ1-2; cdr3_nt: TGTGCCACCAGCAGAGGCCTGACAGGGGTAGGCTACACCTTC; cdr3_aa: CATSRGLTGVGYTF
d_call: NA; clone_size: NA; v_call: TRBV7-2; j_call: TRBJ1-2; cdr3_nt: TGTGCCAGCAGCTTAAGTGGACAGAACTATGGCTACACCTTC; cdr3_aa: CASSLSGQNYGYTF
d_call: NA; clone_size: NA; v_call: TRBV6-6; j_call: TRBJ2-7; cdr3_nt: TGTGCCAGCAGTTACGAAGGGGAACTCGAGCAGTACTTC; cdr3_aa: CASSYEGELEQYF
d_call: NA; clone_size: NA; v_call: TRBV5-4; j_call: TRBJ1-5; cdr3_nt: TGTGCCAGCAGCTTTGGGGCGCGTCAGCCCCAGCATTTT; cdr3_aa: CASSFGARQPQHF
d_call: NA; clone_size: many; v_call: TRBV6-1; j_call: TRBJ1-1; cdr3_nt: TGTGCCAGCAGTGAATCATCGAGTCCCGCTGAAGCTTTCTTT; cdr3_aa: CASSESSSPAEAFF
d_call: NA; clone_size: NA; v_call: TRBV7-2; j_call: TRBJ1-5; cdr3_nt: TGTGCCAGCAGCTTAGCGAGAAATCAGCCCCAGCATTTT; cdr3_aa: CASSLARNQPQHF
d_call: TRBD2; clone_size: NA; v_call: TRBV4-3; j_call: TRBJ2-1; cdr3_nt: TGCGCCAGCAGCCAAGAACCCCGCCGGCGGGGGAGCTCCTACAATGAGCAGTTCTTC; cdr3_aa: CASSQEPRRRGSSYNEQFF
d_call: TRBD2; clone_size: once; v_call: TRBV9; j_call: TRBJ2-1; cdr3_nt: TGTGCCAGCAGCGCCCCTCTTGGGACTAGCATAGATGAGCAGTTCTTC; cdr3_aa: CASSAPLGTSIDEQFF
d_call: TRBD1; clone_size: NA; v_call: TRBV5-6; j_call: TRBJ1-6; cdr3_nt: TGTGCCAGCAGCTTAGGACAGGGGGTTTCACCCCTCCACTTT; cdr3_aa: CASSLGQGVSPLHF
d_call: NA; clone_size: once; v_call: TRBV7-8; j_call: TRBJ2-1; cdr3_nt: TGTGCCAGCAGCCCCACTGACTACAGGGTTGGGGAGCAGTTCTTC; cdr3_aa: CASSPTDYRVGEQFF
d_call: NA; clone_size: NA; v_call: TRBV7-8; j_call: TRBJ1-1; cdr3_nt: TGTGCCAGCAGCTTGGGGGACAACTCAAACACTGAAGCTTTCTTT; cdr3_aa: CASSLGDNSNTEAFF